This TCR beta chain was recorded in a study of T-cell reconstitution after alpha-beta-depleted transplantation in children. A few counts support this clonotype. Its cognate antigen is unknown. Study-wide results and caveats: T-cell counts and diversity at one year post-transplant came mainly from newly produced T cells. Diversity of TCRbeta at day 60 was high in some patients, arising from surviving recipient T cells and thymic progenitors. Several hundred rapidly expanded clones from non-depleted graft cells reportedly supplied alpha-beta T cells about two months post-transplant.

A TCRbeta library incorporating unique molecular identifiers was prepared. TCRdb independently ran MiXCR on the PCR reads; one entry per CDR3 protein. The sample has just over 950,000 distinct CDR3 sequences; about 31% are singletons. V shed 5 bases and J shed 1 base, with 13 bases lying between them. The CDR3 has 15 residues. Germline CDR1 MNHEY, CDR2 SVGEGT. The V and J genes are TRBV6-2 or TRBV6-3 and TRBJ2-3; D perhaps matches TRBD1 (6 bases). The receptor was derived from a boy under two years old who had a stem cell transplant for SCID, so the T cells may come from the graft donor. The material was PBMCs, mostly from graft donor cells, obtained 360 days after TCRalphabeta/CD19-depleted stem cell transplant. The CDR3: CASSRPGHGTDTQYF. The CDR3 nucleotides read TGTGCCAGCAGTCGACCGGGACATGGCACAGATACGCAGTATTTT.